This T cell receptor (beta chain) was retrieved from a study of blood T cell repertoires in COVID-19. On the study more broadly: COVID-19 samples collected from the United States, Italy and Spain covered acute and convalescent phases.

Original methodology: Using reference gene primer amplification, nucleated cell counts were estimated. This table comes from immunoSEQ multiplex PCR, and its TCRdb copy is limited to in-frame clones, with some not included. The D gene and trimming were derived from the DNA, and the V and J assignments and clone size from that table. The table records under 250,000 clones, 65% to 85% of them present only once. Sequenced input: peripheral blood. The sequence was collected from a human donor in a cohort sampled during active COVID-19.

CDR3 loop: CASSLVAGGYNEQFF. CDR3 DNA: TGTGCCAGCAGCTTGGTAGCGGGAGGCTACAATGAGCAGTTCTTC. The V gene is TRBV5-4, the J gene TRBJ2-1, with 10 bases identical to TRBD2. The CDR3 loop spans 15 amino acids. V lost 0 bases and J lost 3; bases outside the gene matches: 0. The germline CDR1 and CDR2 sequences are SGHNT and YYREEE (reference sequence).